This T cell receptor (beta chain) was documented in a study of cytomegalovirus exposure and HLA in healthy donors. Trimming took 7 bases from V and 4 from J; bases not matched to a gene: 15. The CDR3 consists of 16 residues. The germline V gene has CDR1 SGHVS and CDR2 FQNEAQ. Use of 60 Vbeta and 13 Jbeta primers characterized the PCR. The table came from immunoSEQ multiplex PCR; TCRdb's copy has only in-frame clones and leaves some out. The data contain 120,000 or so clones, approximately 17% of them seen just once; the ten biggest clones take up about 3%. The chain links TRBV7-8 to TRBJ2-5, with 7 bases aligning to TRBD2. The TCR comes from a female donor in good health and CMV-seropositive. Input material: PBMCs. CDR3 sequence reads: CASIPTRSTGGETQYF. The CDR3 DNA is TGTGCCAGCATCCCCACACGGTCGACGGGGGGAGAGACCCAGTACTTC.